This paragraph reports one TCR beta chain. Patients at the Seattle site were enrolled during active infection and followed longitudinally. CDR1 is SNHLY, CDR2 FYNNEI, per germline. The germline V and J ends were trimmed by 2 bases and 6 bases, with 14 bases remaining between them. This CDR3 is built from 14 residues. Source study methods: Amplification with reference gene primers provided the estimates of nucleated cell counts. Repertoires were generated with immunoSEQ multiplex PCR, while TCRdb's copy carries only in-frame clones and drops some. The V and J calls and the clone size are those of that table, but D and trimming were determined from the DNA. This table holds about 150,000 clones, roughly 80% found once. This sample was included in a study of blood T cell repertoires in COVID-19. Overall study: Both acute and convalescent COVID-19 samples were obtained from the United States, Italy and Spain. The analysed material was cDNA or gDNA that came from T cells, B-cell-depleted T cells, or PBMCs.

Sequencing used peripheral blood. The chain couples TRBV2 to TRBJ2-7; D is perhaps TRBD1 (7 bases). The receptor was isolated from a woman between 65 and 79 years old with COVID-19, enrolled during active disease. CDR3 sequence (DNA): TGTGCCAGCAGTGAACAGGGGGTCGGGAGCGAGCAGTACTTC. Its protein product is CASSEQGVGSEQYF.